Each of the 27 T cell receptor beta chains below was sequenced from the same sample in a study of T cells in Graves' hyperthyroidism and ophthalmopathy. Amplified TCR beta CDR3 regions derived from RNA transcripts. RT-PCR in the first round (using the HTBI primer set) targeted the TCR CDR3. TCRdb re-called the multiplex PCR reads through MiXCR, storing one row per CDR3 protein. Among about 520,000 distinct CDR3 sequences listed, roughly a quarter were seen once. The sequencing input was blood. These receptors all stem from a woman in her 30s with Graves' ophthalmopathy.

The chain carries TRBV20-1 and TRBJ2-7; no clear D gene. Deletions cut 3 bases from V and 2 bases from J, with 8 bases between. The germline V gene encodes CDR1 DFQATT and CDR2 SNEGSKA (reference sequence). There are 12 residues in the CDR3. The CDR3 bases are TGCAGTGCTAGGCTGGCAACCTACGAGCAGTACTTC. This codes for CSARLATYEQYF.

This chain connects TRBV6-5 to TRBJ1-2, with TRBD1 as a possible D gene (6 bases). The germline V and J ends were trimmed by 2 bases and 7 bases, with 17 bases remaining between them. The CDR3 sequence is 15 residues long. Germline CDR1 MNHEY, CDR2 SVGAGI. CDR3: CASSYVFRGGPGYTF. The CDR3 DNA follows: TGTGCCAGCAGTTACGTCTTCAGAGGGGGGCCTGGCTACACCTTC.

This clonotype was counted ten times or more. The J gene is TRBJ1-1, the V gene TRBV4-1, with D unresolved. The CDR3 is made up of 15 amino acids. Trimming pared 0 bases from V and 10 bases from J, leaving 18 bases between. The V gene's germline CDR1 is MGHRA and CDR2 YSYEKL. CDR3 loop: CASSQDRGIRSGAFF. DNA of the CDR3: TGCGCCAGCAGCCAAGATCGAGGGATTCGCAGTGGAGCTTTCTTT.

This clonotype was recorded many times. J is TRBJ1-6 and V is TRBV27, with D unresolved. CDR1 is MNHEY and CDR2 is SMNVEV in the germline V gene (reference sequence). Trimming removed 2 bases at V and 10 bases at J, with 9 bases between. This CDR3 spans 13 amino acids. The CDR3 nucleotides are TGTGCCAGCAGTTTAATGAGTTGGTCACCCCTCCACTTT. As protein: CASSLMSWSPLHF.

The gene calls are TRBV20-1 and TRBJ1-5, with D tentatively TRBD1 (6 bases). The CDR3 has 12 amino acids. V was trimmed by 6 bases and J by 4 bases, leaving 10 bases between them. Germline assignment: CDR1 DFQATT and CDR2 SNEGSKA (reference sequence). CDR3 loop: CSATTGNQPQHF. CDR3 DNA sequence: TGCAGTGCCACTACAGGGAATCAGCCCCAGCATTTT.

This clonotype was seen many times. This chain joins TRBV10-2 and TRBJ1-1; D remains ambiguous. The CDR3 sequence is 12 residues long. Trimming took 8 bases from V and 7 from J, leaving 14 bases between them. Germline-derived CDR1 and CDR2 are WSHSY and SAAADI. The CDR3 reads CASAYTTSEAFF. The CDR3 nucleotides read TGCGCCAGCGCCTACACCACAAGTGAAGCTTTCTTT.

The chain has TRBV27 and TRBJ1-1, with 10 bases identical to TRBD1. This CDR3 comprises 16 residues. Germline V gene lookup returns CDR1 MNHEY and CDR2 SMNVEV (reference sequence). The V segment lost 6 bases and the J segment 1 base; nucleotides outside the gene matches: 8. CDR3 bases: TGTGCCAGCAGCGCAGACAGGGGGCAGGGGAACACTGAAGCTTTCTTT. Its protein product is CASSADRGQGNTEAFF.

This clonotype was found many times. The chain carries TRBV7-2 and TRBJ2-7, with 8 bases lining up with TRBD2. The junction had 6 bases not matched to a gene; V was cut back by 5 bases and J by 6 bases. Germline CDR1 is SGHTA and CDR2 is FQGNSA. The CDR3 runs 13 residues. The CDR3 spells CASSPWTSPEQYF. The DNA for the CDR3 is TGTGCCAGCAGCCCCTGGACTAGCCCCGAGCAGTACTTC.

This clonotype was counted a few times. The J gene is TRBJ2-7, the V gene TRBV5-1; weak D call: TRBD2 (6 bases). Germline V gene lookup returns CDR1 SGHRS and CDR2 YFSETQ. This CDR3 comprises 15 residues. V lost 3 bases to trimming and J lost 4 bases, with 17 bases between them. The CDR3 loop reads CASSSSMAGRYEQYF. The CDR3 DNA reads as TGCGCCAGCAGCTCATCCATGGCGGGGAGGTACGAGCAGTACTTC.

The gene calls are TRBV28 and TRBJ1-2; TRBD1 is a possible D gene (5 bases). The CDR3 is 13 residues long. Germline V CDR1 and CDR2: MDHEN, SYDVKM. V dropped 2 bases and J dropped 8 bases, with 12 bases sitting between them. CDR3 coding DNA: TGTGCCAGCAGTTTAGGGAGGGGCCAGGGCTACACCTTC. Amino acids: CASSLGRGQGYTF.

The DNA of the CDR3 is TGCGCCAGCAGCCCTAGTGGGGGCCTAGGGTACGAGCAGTACTTC. Its protein product is CASSPSGGLGYEQYF. This chain links TRBV5-1 with TRBJ2-7; D might be TRBD1 (6 bases). V lost 4 bases and J 4 bases, leaving 18 bases between the germline ends. The CDR3 length is 15 residues. Per germline, CDR1 SGHRS and CDR2 YFSETQ. Full variable domain (missing parts from reference TRBV5-1 and TRBJ2-7): KAGVTQTPRYLIKTRGQQVTLSCSPISGHRSVSWYQQTPGQGLQFLFEYFSETQRNKGNFPGRFSGRQFSNSRSEMNVSTLELGDSALYLCASSPSGGLGYEQYFGPGTRLTVT.

V usage is TRBV28 and J usage is TRBJ1-5, with D perhaps TRBD1 (6 bases). The V end was cut by 10 bases, the J end by 3 bases, with 16 bases between. CDR1 and CDR2 from the germline V gene are MDHEN and SYDVKM. This CDR3 region has 14 residues. The CDR3 coding sequence is TGTGCCATACGAGGGAGGGGGGCCAATCAGCCCCAGCATTTT. Protein sequence: CAIRGRGANQPQHF. Full variable domain (outside the CDR3, taken from reference TRBV28 and TRBJ1-5): DVKVTQSSRYLVKRTGEKVFLECVQDMDHENMFWYRQDPGLGLRLIYFSYDVKMKEKGDIPEGYSVSREKKERFSLILESASTNQTSMYLCAIRGRGANQPQHFGDGTRLSIL.

This clonotype was detected a few times. The chain employs TRBV12-3 or TRBV12-4 and TRBJ1-5; possibly TRBD1 for D (5 bases). The CDR3 is 15 amino acids. Between the trimmed V and J ends, which lost 5 bases and 3 bases, there was a span of 14 bases. CDR3 sequence reads: CASSPHDSPNQPQHF. The CDR3 DNA sequence: TGTGCCAGCAGTCCGCACGACAGCCCCAATCAGCCCCAGCATTTT.

Of note for this clonotype: The junction departs from the called germline gene at one end, perhaps through a read error. J is TRBJ2-5 and V is TRBV13; no clear D. Per germline, CDR1 PRHDT and CDR2 FYEKMQ (reference sequence). The CDR3 sequence is 13 residues long. CDR3 protein: CASGPNFREAQYF. DNA of the CDR3: TGTGCCAGCGGACCGAATTTCCGAGAGGCCCAGTACTTC.

The sample holds many counts of this clonotype. The V and J genes are TRBV2 and TRBJ1-2, with D tentatively TRBD1 (5 bases). This CDR3 has 14 residues. V lost 1 base and J lost 3, with 9 bases in between. In germline, CDR1 is SNHLY, CDR2 FYNNEI. The CDR3 bases are TGTGCCAGCAGTGAAGATGGGACGGACTATGGCTACACCTTC. This sequence encodes CASSEDGTDYGYTF.

The rearrangement joins TRBV30 to TRBJ2-3; 9 positions agree with TRBD2. Germline CDR1 and CDR2: GTSNPN and SVGIG (reference sequence). Trimming took 3 bases from V and 0 from J; bases not matched to a gene: 7. The CDR3 loop spans 16 amino acids. The chain's CDR3 is CAWRRKAGGSTDTQYF. CDR3 DNA sequence: TGTGCCTGGAGGAGGAAAGCGGGGGGTAGCACAGATACGCAGTATTTT.

A remark on this clonotype: A single base separates this from a much larger clone, so it may be a read error. V usage is TRBV20-1 and J usage is TRBJ1-1; D might be TRBD1 (5 bases). This CDR3 has 14 residues. The germline V gene has CDR1 DFQATT and CDR2 SNEGSKA (reference sequence). The CDR3 DNA reads TGCAGTGCGCCCCATGCCAGGGTGAACACTGAAGCTTGCTTT. Translation: CSAPHARVNTEACF.

This clonotype has at least ten counts. The DNA is omitted, as the CDR3 cannot be located on it reliably, and the CDR3 follows TCRdb's listing. The rearrangement uses TRBV2 and TRBJ1-6; the table's D call, TRBD1, was not checked against the DNA. Germline V gene data show CDR1 as SNHLY and CDR2 as FYNNEI. The CDR3 has 16 amino acids, counting both end residues. The chain's CDR3 is CASSTSDSRRGSPLHF.

The chain carries TRBV6-1 and TRBJ2-7, with D possibly TRBD2 on 6 matching bases. CDR1 MNHNS and CDR2 SASEGT come from the germline V gene. V lost 5 bases and J lost 0, with 20 bases in between. This CDR3 region has 17 residues. The CDR3 coding sequence is TGTGCCAGCAGTCCCCGCAGAAGGACTACAAGCTCCTACGAGCAGTACTTC. Amino acid sequence: CASSPRRRTTSSYEQYF.

This clonotype was found many times. The rearrangement links TRBV12-3 or TRBV12-4 to TRBJ2-5; 12 bases agree with TRBD2. This CDR3 spans 16 amino acids. V lost 6 bases and J lost 5; bases outside the gene matches: 10. In DNA, the CDR3 is TGTGCCAGCAGCCGTTCTAGCGGGGGGGCCCGGGAGACCCAGTACTTC. Translated, it gives CASSRSSGGARETQYF.

This clonotype was recorded at least ten times. The chain carries TRBV3-1 and TRBJ1-2, with D tentatively TRBD1 (6 bases). CDR1 is LGHDT and CDR2 is YNNKEL in the germline V gene (reference sequence). V lost 5 bases and J 3 bases, leaving 10 bases between the germline ends. The CDR3 consists of 13 residues. CDR3 coding DNA: TGTGCCAGCAGCTCATGGACAGACTATGGCTACACCTTC. It is translated as CASSSWTDYGYTF.

V gene TRBV12-3 or TRBV12-4 combines with J gene TRBJ2-7; D assignment may be TRBD1 or TRBD2 (6 bases each). The ends were cut back, 8 bases at V and 3 bases at J, with 23 bases in the middle. CDR3 length: 16 amino acids. The CDR3 loop reads CASGALRDIFLYEQYF. In DNA form, the CDR3 reads TGTGCCAGCGGTGCCCTGCGGGACATTTTTCTCTACGAGCAGTACTTC.

The chain has TRBV20-1 and TRBJ2-7, with 7 positions matching TRBD1. Germline V gene data show CDR1 as DFQATT and CDR2 as SNEGSKA (reference sequence). V dropped 4 bases and J dropped 2; count of bases not matched to a gene: 5. The CDR3 length is 13 residues. DNA of the CDR3: TGCAGTGCTAAGGGACAGAGCCCCTACGAGCAGTACTTC. This gives the protein CSAKGQSPYEQYF.

This clonotype has ten or more counts. The chain couples TRBV10-2 to TRBJ1-1, with D possibly TRBD1 on 6 matching bases. The V end was cut by 2 bases, the J end by 5 bases, with 12 bases between. The germline gives CDR1 WSHSY, CDR2 SAAADI. The CDR3 spans 14 residues. This CDR3 reads CASSEATGETEAFF. CDR3 DNA: TGCGCCAGCAGTGAGGCGACAGGTGAAACTGAAGCTTTCTTT.

This clonotype was observed many times. The V call is TRBV5-1, the J call TRBJ2-7; no reliable D call. Germline loops: CDR1 SGHRS, CDR2 YFSETQ. This CDR3 contains 15 residues. The germline V and J ends were trimmed by 2 bases and 4 bases, with 16 bases remaining between them. CDR3 residues: CASSFLGSGSYEQYF. The CDR3 DNA sequence: TGCGCCAGCAGCTTTCTCGGGTCCGGAAGTTACGAGCAGTACTTC.

The sample holds many counts of this clonotype. The V and J genes are TRBV28 and TRBJ2-5, with no clear D. Germline V gives CDR1 MDHEN, CDR2 SYDVKM. The germline V and J ends were trimmed by 4 bases and 1 base, with 16 bases remaining between them. The CDR3 covers 16 residues. CDR3 in DNA: TGTGCCAGCAGTTCGTGGACGGCCACCGGCCAAGAGACCCAGTACTTC. It codes for CASSSWTATGQETQYF.

In its sample, this clonotype was seen many times. V and J are TRBV6-5 and TRBJ1-1; 10 bases agree with TRBD1. The CDR3 is 14 residues long. J lost 8 bases, V lost 6 bases, and 9 bases had no gene match. Germline lookup yields CDR1 MNHEY and CDR2 SVGAGI. The DNA for the CDR3 is TGTGCCAGCAGATCGGACAGGGGGATTCACGAAGCTTTCTTT. It codes for CASRSDRGIHEAFF.